This record looks at one T cell receptor beta chain sequence and its context. The data were produced by immunoSEQ multiplex PCR, yet TCRdb's version contains in-frame clones alone and is incomplete. The sample has tens of thousands of clones, about 90% seen once. These data belong to a study of T cell changes during pregnancy in multiple sclerosis. The junction had 10 bases not matched to a gene; V was cut back by 4 bases and J by 5 bases. The CDR3 extends over 16 amino acids. Germline-derived CDR1 and CDR2 are SGHDN and FVKESK. The source is a female donor in good health, enrolled as a control in a pregnancy study. This specimen consisted of peripheral blood, obtained in the second trimester of pregnancy. The chain carries TRBV14 and TRBJ2-5; 10 bases line up with TRBD1. The CDR3 spells CASSRRDRGSWETQYF. The CDR3 nucleotides are TGTGCCAGCAGCCGGCGGGACAGGGGATCCTGGGAGACCCAGTACTTC.